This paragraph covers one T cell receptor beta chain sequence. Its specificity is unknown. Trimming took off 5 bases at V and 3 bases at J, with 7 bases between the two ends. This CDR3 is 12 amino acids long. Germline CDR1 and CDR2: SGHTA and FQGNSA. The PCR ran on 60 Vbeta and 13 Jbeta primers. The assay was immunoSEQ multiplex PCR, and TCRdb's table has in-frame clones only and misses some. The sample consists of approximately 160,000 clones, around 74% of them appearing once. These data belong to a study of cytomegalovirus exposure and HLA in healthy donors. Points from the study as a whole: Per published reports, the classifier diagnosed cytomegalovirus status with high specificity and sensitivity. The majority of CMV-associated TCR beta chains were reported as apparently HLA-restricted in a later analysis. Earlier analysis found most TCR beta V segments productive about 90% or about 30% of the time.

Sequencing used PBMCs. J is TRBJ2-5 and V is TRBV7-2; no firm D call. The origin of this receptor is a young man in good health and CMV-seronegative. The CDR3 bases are TGTGCCAGCAGCCGAGAGGAAGAGACCCAGTACTTC. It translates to CASSREEETQYF.